One and the same sample provided the 31 T cell receptor beta chains below, sequenced in a study of response to subunit inactivated influenza vaccine (dated by TCRdb to about 2018). The library was made by RT-PCR. The instrument given in TCRdb is Illumina HiSeq 2500. TCRdb handled the public reads itself, with Q25 trimming in fastp and clone calling in MiXCR, and kept productive beta chains. When rows share a CDR3 protein, they turn into one entry using the most common DNA and genes. The sample table lists about 800,000 distinct CDR3 sequences, 21% of them with a count of one. About 10% of the sample goes to the ten largest clones. The sequencing here drew on PBMCs from blood, taken roughly 5 days after vaccination. Receptors were obtained from a man aged 50 to 60 who received an inactivated influenza vaccine. Donor details come from another sample of the same person, matched by shared clones.

The chain links TRBV6-5 to TRBJ2-1; D uncertain. The CDR3 has 13 residues. V shed 4 bases and J shed 3 bases, with 7 bases lying between them. Germline loops: CDR1 MNHEY, CDR2 SVGAGI. The DNA of the CDR3 is TGTGCCAGCAGTTCCATCAGCTACAATGAGCAGTTCTTC. It specifies CASSSISYNEQFF.

This clonotype turned up a few times. The chain recombines TRBV27 with TRBJ2-1, with 8 bases fitting TRBD1. The length of the CDR3 is 14 residues. Looked up from germline, CDR1 is MNHEY and CDR2 is SMNVEV (reference sequence). The V gene end was trimmed by 5 bases and the J gene end by 7 bases; junction bases not matched to a gene: 7. CDR3 nucleotide sequence: TGTGCCAGCAGTGCTGGACAGGGATGGAATGAGCAGTTCTTC. Translating gives CASSAGQGWNEQFF.

Ten or more counts support this clonotype. The chain uses TRBV28 and TRBJ1-2, with D tentatively TRBD1 (6 bases). Germline assignment: CDR1 MDHEN and CDR2 SYDVKM. The CDR3 extends over 17 amino acids. Trimming stripped 2 bases from V and 2 bases from J, with 18 bases between. CDR3 protein: CASSLMDGTTSNYGYTF. The CDR3 region has the DNA TGTGCCAGCAGTTTAATGGATGGGACAACCTCGAACTATGGCTACACCTTC.

This clonotype was counted ten times or more. This chain uses TRBV3-1 with TRBJ2-1; D is perhaps TRBD2 (6 bases). The CDR3 sequence is 13 residues long. Germline values: CDR1 LGHDT, CDR2 YNNKEL (reference sequence). Trimming removed 0 bases at V and 9 bases at J, with 9 bases between. The CDR3 sequence is CASSQERGGEQFF. The CDR3 DNA sequence: TGTGCCAGCAGCCAAGAGCGGGGAGGTGAGCAGTTCTTC.

The chain employs TRBV6-5 and TRBJ2-2, with D hard to call. CDR1 is MNHEY and CDR2 is SVGAGI in the germline V gene. V was clipped by 2 bases and J by 6 bases, with 4 bases between them. CDR3 length equals 12 residues. CDR3 protein: CASSYPAGELFF. The CDR3 DNA reads as TGTGCCAGCAGTTACCCCGCCGGGGAGCTGTTTTTT.

This clonotype has ten or more counts. V is TRBV5-5 and J is TRBJ1-5; TRBD1 matches 7 bases. Unmatched junction bases numbered 8, after V lost 4 bases and J lost 10 bases. The CDR3 totals 13 residues. Germline CDR1 reads SGHKS; CDR2 reads YYEKEE (reference sequence). In DNA, the CDR3 is TGTGCCAGCAGCCCGGACAGGAAGGAACCCCAGCATTTT. Amino acids: CASSPDRKEPQHF.

The V call is TRBV11-2, the J call TRBJ2-1, with D perhaps being TRBD1 or TRBD2 (5 bases each). From germline, CDR1 is SGHAT and CDR2 FQNNGV. The CDR3 loop spans 16 amino acids. V was pared by 3 bases and J by 0 bases, with 12 bases between. The CDR3 here is CASSFPLGVSYNEQFF. The CDR3 nucleotides read TGTGCCAGCAGCTTCCCCTTGGGGGTCTCCTACAATGAGCAGTTCTTC.

This clonotype has only a few counts. V and J are TRBV28 and TRBJ2-3; 11 bases fit TRBD2. This CDR3 region has 16 residues. The J segment lost 0 bases and the V segment lost 6 bases, leaving 5 bases of the junction unmatched. Per germline, CDR1 MDHEN and CDR2 SYDVKM. The CDR3 reads CASRIGLAGSTDTQYF. CDR3 in DNA: TGTGCCAGCAGAATAGGACTAGCGGGCAGCACAGATACGCAGTATTTT.

This clonotype was picked up a small number of times. The V call is TRBV4-1, the J call TRBJ2-6; D unresolved. Trimming pared 0 bases from V and 5 bases from J, leaving 17 bases between. This CDR3 has 18 amino acids. The germline CDR1 and CDR2 sequences are MGHRA and YSYEKL. The CDR3 is CASSQEGVWTSRANVLTF. In DNA form, the CDR3 reads TGCGCCAGCAGCCAAGAAGGTGTTTGGACCTCCCGGGCCAACGTCCTGACTTTC.

The chain carries TRBV20-1 and TRBJ2-6, with a weak D call TRBD2 (6 bases). This CDR3 contains 16 residues. Germline V gene sequence: CDR1 DFQATT, CDR2 SNEGSKA (reference sequence). V was shortened by 6 bases and J by 1 base, with 16 bases between the two germline ends. CDR3 loop: CSASRDFLSGANVLTF. DNA for the CDR3: TGCAGTGCCAGCCGGGACTTCCTTTCTGGGGCCAACGTCCTGACTTTC.

This clonotype was recorded many times. This chain uses TRBV11-2 with TRBJ2-1; 8 nucleotides match TRBD1. Per germline, CDR1 SGHAT and CDR2 FQNNGV. The CDR3 runs to 14 residues. V dropped 3 bases and J dropped 7; count of bases not matched to a gene: 5. In nucleotides, the CDR3 is TGTGCCAGCAGCTTCGGGACAGGAGGGAATGAGCAGTTCTTC. Translated: CASSFGTGGNEQFF.

The V gene is TRBV5-1, the J gene TRBJ2-5, with TRBD2 as a possible D gene (5 bases). The V gene's germline CDR1 is SGHRS and CDR2 YFSETQ. Between the trimmed V and J ends, which lost 0 bases and 4 bases, there was a span of 10 bases. The CDR3 sequence is 14 residues long. CDR3 protein: CASSLGPGLETQYF. In nucleotides, the CDR3 is TGCGCCAGCAGCTTGGGTCCGGGATTAGAGACCCAGTACTTC.

This chain joins TRBV7-9 and TRBJ1-2; perhaps TRBD1 as D (5 bases). The germline CDR1 and CDR2 sequences are SEHNR and FQNEAQ (reference sequence). V lost 5 bases and J 8 bases, leaving 15 bases between the germline ends. CDR3 length: 13 residues. Here the CDR3 reads CASSPDSRGGYTF. CDR3 in DNA: TGTGCCAGCAGCCCAGACAGCAGAGGCGGCTACACCTTC.

This clonotype has more than one count but fewer than ten. The gene calls are TRBV7-9 and TRBJ2-5; D is unresolved. CDR3 length: 15 residues. The germline V gene encodes CDR1 SEHNR and CDR2 FQNEAQ (reference sequence). Trimming shortened V by 4 bases and J by 2 bases, and 14 bases separated the two germline ends. The CDR3 region has the DNA TGTGCCAGCAGCTACACGCAGCCCTTACAAGAGACCCAGTACTTC. Protein: CASSYTQPLQETQYF. Using reference TRBV7-9 and TRBJ2-5 for the parts outside the CDR3, the full variable domain is DTGVSQNPRHKITKRGQNVTFRCDPISEHNRLYWYRQTLGQGPEFLTYFQNEAQLEKSRLLSDRFSAERPKGSFSTLEIQRTEQGDSAMYLCASSYTQPLQETQYFGPGTRLLVL.

This chain connects TRBV29-1 to TRBJ2-1; D call uncertain. CDR1 and CDR2 (germline): SQVTM, ANQGSEA. V lost 3 bases to trimming and J lost 6 bases, with 12 bases between them. The CDR3 is 13 residues long. The CDR3 DNA is TGCAGCGTTGATGTCCTAGGAACCAATGAGCAGTTCTTC. Protein sequence: CSVDVLGTNEQFF.

This clonotype was seen only a few times. The chain recombines TRBV7-9 with TRBJ1-2; D possibly corresponds to TRBD1 (6 bases). This CDR3 contains 13 residues. The V gene's germline CDR1 is SEHNR and CDR2 FQNEAQ (reference sequence). V was shortened by 5 bases and J by 2 bases, with 9 bases between the two germline ends. CDR3 in amino acids: CASSKDRNYGYTF. As DNA, the CDR3 is TGTGCCAGCAGCAAAGACAGGAACTATGGCTACACCTTC.

This chain joins TRBV4-3 and TRBJ2-3, with D perhaps TRBD2 (5 bases). This CDR3 is 16 amino acids long. Germline loops: CDR1 LGHNA, CDR2 YSLEER. V lost 3 bases to trimming and J lost 1 base, with 14 bases between them. CDR3 sequence: CASSQPVGVGTDTQYF. CDR3 DNA sequence: TGCGCCAGCAGCCAGCCGGTCGGGGTGGGCACAGATACGCAGTATTTT.

The V and J genes are TRBV5-6 and TRBJ2-1; D possibly corresponds to TRBD2 (6 bases). This CDR3 comprises 16 residues. Germline CDR1 and CDR2: SGHDT and YYEEEE. V lost 0 bases to trimming and J lost 6 bases, with 16 bases between them. CDR3 in amino acids: CASSLDPRTGGNEQFF. Here the CDR3 DNA reads TGTGCCAGCAGCTTGGATCCTAGAACCGGGGGCAATGAGCAGTTCTTC.

The genes are TRBV20-1 and TRBJ1-1; TRBD1 is a possible D gene (5 bases). CDR1 DFQATT and CDR2 SNEGSKA come from the germline V gene (reference sequence). V was trimmed by 0 bases and J by 4 bases, leaving 9 bases between them. The CDR3 runs 13 residues. The CDR3 protein is CSARDKGSTEAFF. CDR3 DNA sequence: TGCAGTGCTAGAGATAAGGGGAGCACTGAAGCTTTCTTT.

The chain combines TRBV12-3 or TRBV12-4 with TRBJ2-7; 7 positions agree with TRBD1. After removal of 6 bases from V and 5 bases from J, the junction contained 13 bases not matched to a gene. The CDR3 contains 15 residues. The CDR3, as DNA: TGTGCCAGCAGACTCACAGGGGATGGTATACACGAGCAGTACTTC. This sequence encodes CASRLTGDGIHEQYF.

This clonotype was picked up a small number of times. The chain carries TRBV5-1 and TRBJ1-3, with 9 nucleotides matching TRBD1. Per the germline V gene, CDR1 is SGHRS and CDR2 is YFSETQ. This CDR3 has 16 residues. With 0 bases clipped from V and 4 bases from J, the junction kept 5 bases outside the gene matches. Here the CDR3 reads CASSLEGQGTGNTIYF. DNA of the CDR3: TGCGCCAGCAGCTTGGAAGGACAGGGGACCGGAAACACCATATATTTT.

This clonotype was seen only a few times. The V and J genes are TRBV30 and TRBJ2-1; D may correspond to TRBD1 or TRBD2 (5 bases each). V was clipped by 0 bases and J by 7 bases, with 13 bases between them. Looked up from germline, CDR1 is GTSNPN and CDR2 is SVGIG (reference sequence). CDR3 size: 14 residues. In nucleotides, the CDR3 is TGTGCCTGGAGTGTGACAGCGGTGGGAAATGAGCAGTTCTTC. It is translated as CAWSVTAVGNEQFF.

This clonotype was detected only a few times. V gene TRBV6-5 combines with J gene TRBJ1-1; a weak D match, TRBD1 (6 bases). Between the trimmed V and J ends, which lost 2 bases and 5 bases, there was a span of 18 bases. The germline CDR1 and CDR2 sequences are MNHEY and SVGAGI. The CDR3 covers 16 residues. Here the CDR3 DNA reads TGTGCCAGCAGTTACCAACCGCCAGGGGCAGGGACTGAAGCTTTCTTT. This gives the protein CASSYQPPGAGTEAFF.

The chain couples TRBV12-3 or TRBV12-4 to TRBJ1-1; no reliable D call. CDR3 size: 15 residues. V lost 5 bases to trimming and J lost 0 bases, with 13 bases between them. The CDR3 reads CASSPRSGMNTEAFF. The CDR3 DNA follows: TGTGCCAGCAGTCCCCGCAGCGGAATGAACACTGAAGCTTTCTTT.

This clonotype was found a few times. This chain joins TRBV21-1 and TRBJ2-7; the tabulated D call, TRBD1, remains unverified against the DNA. TRBV21-1 is given as a pseudogene. This CDR3 region has 14 residues. CDR3 DNA sequence: TGTGCCAGCAGCTCCCGGGACGGTACCTACGAGCAGTACTTC. Protein: CASSSRDGTYEQYF.

This clonotype came up many times. The V call is TRBV9, the J call TRBJ2-1; TRBD1 matches at 8 bases. The V gene end was trimmed by 3 bases and the J gene end by 5 bases; junction bases not matched to a gene: 4. CDR3 length equals 14 residues. The germline V gene encodes CDR1 SGDLS and CDR2 YYNGEE. CDR3 bases: TGTGCCAGCAGCGCCGGGACAGGAGACAATGAGCAGTTCTTC. This gives the protein CASSAGTGDNEQFF.

This clonotype was seen repeatedly, ten times or more. The V gene is TRBV9, the J gene TRBJ1-6; a weak D match, TRBD1 (6 bases). The CDR3 has 13 amino acids. The V end lost 4 bases, the J end lost 9 bases, and 11 bases lay between the germline ends. The germline CDR1 and CDR2 sequences are SGDLS and YYNGEE. In nucleotides, the CDR3 is TGTGCCAGCAGCTCCGGGGGCTCTTCACCCCTCCACTTT. Protein product: CASSSGGSSPLHF.

This clonotype was observed a few times. The gene calls are TRBV10-3 and TRBJ2-1; TRBD2 might be the D (6 bases). CDR1 ENHRY and CDR2 SYGVKD come from the germline V gene. This CDR3 spans 14 amino acids. V lost 5 bases and J lost 7, with 15 bases in between. The CDR3 DNA is TGTGCCATCAGTCGAGCGGGTCCTGGGAATGAGCAGTTCTTC. This sequence encodes CAISRAGPGNEQFF.

The rearrangement links TRBV15 to TRBJ2-5; D remains unclear. The CDR3 is made up of 15 amino acids. The ends were cut back, 2 bases at V and 0 bases at J, with 10 bases in the middle. CDR1 LNHNV and CDR2 YYDKDF come from the germline V gene (reference sequence). The CDR3 loop reads CATSRPESYQETQYF. DNA of the CDR3: TGTGCCACCAGCAGACCCGAATCCTACCAAGAGACCCAGTACTTC.

In its sample, this clonotype was seen once. The chain uses TRBV27 and TRBJ2-3; no reliable D call. V shed 6 bases and J shed 5 bases, with 21 bases lying between them. The length of the CDR3 is 16 residues. Germline V gene lookup returns CDR1 MNHEY and CDR2 SMNVEV (reference sequence). The CDR3 DNA reads TGTGCCAGCAGCTTTGGCCTGACTCCTCTTATAGATACGCAGTATTTT. Residues: CASSFGLTPLIDTQYF.

The V gene is TRBV7-9, the J gene TRBJ2-2; D is uncertain. This CDR3 is built from 11 residues. Germline CDR1 SEHNR, CDR2 FQNEAQ (reference sequence). Trimming stripped 5 bases from V and 6 bases from J, with 4 bases between. CDR3 DNA sequence: TGTGCCAGCAGCCCCCCCGGGGAGCTGTTTTTT. Protein: CASSPPGELFF.